Presented here are 3 T cell receptor beta chains from one specimen sequenced in a study of T cells after somatic rescue of genetic block. Data came from immunoSEQ multiplex PCR; TCRdb stores just in-frame clones and leaves some out. The sample has about 63,000 clones, approximately 90% seen once. Sequencing was carried out using peripheral blood mononuclear cells (PBMCs). The origin of the receptors is a man in his forties.

The chain couples TRBV7-9 to TRBJ2-5; D unclear. Germline V gives CDR1 SEHNR, CDR2 FQNEAQ (reference sequence). The V end lost 3 bases, the J end lost 7 bases, and 6 bases lay between the germline ends. The CDR3 length is 11 residues. The chain's CDR3 is CASSLGGTQYF. CDR3 sequence (DNA): TGTGCCAGCAGCTTGGGCGGGACCCAGTACTTC.

The chain recombines TRBV5-5 with TRBJ1-5; D unclear. CDR3 length: 15 amino acids. Trimming removed 0 bases from V and 2 bases from J, with 9 bases in between. CDR1 SGHKS and CDR2 YYEKEE come from the germline V gene (reference sequence). The DNA for the CDR3 is TGTGCCAGCAGCTTGGACATCTCAGGCAATCAGCCCCAGCATTTT. This encodes CASSLDISGNQPQHF.

The chain is built from TRBV27 and TRBJ2-7; the D is unclear. Germline values: CDR1 MNHEY, CDR2 SMNVEV (reference sequence). CDR3 length: 14 amino acids. Trimming pared 3 bases from V and 2 bases from J, leaving 11 bases between. The CDR3 region is CASSFSPGPYEQYF. The CDR3 region has the DNA TGTGCCAGCAGTTTTAGTCCGGGCCCCTACGAGCAGTACTTC.